Following are 19 T cell receptor beta chains from one sample sequenced in a study of cytomegalovirus exposure and HLA in healthy donors (TCRdb year 2017). The library came from the immunoSEQ multiplex PCR assay. For the multiplex PCR, a mixture combining 60 forward primers for TCR Vbeta segments and 13 reverse primers for TCR Jbeta segments was used. TCRdb took this table from immuneACCESS and kept in-frame rearrangements with V and J called. Such tables lack part of the clones; where checked against another copy, unresolved V genes explain under half of the gap, and the rest is unexplained. This sample holds approximately 210,000 clones; 80% to 85% were observed only once. The top ten clonotypes cover about 1.1% of the sample. Sequenced sample: PBMCs. The receptors derive from a woman in her thirties or forties in good health and CMV-seronegative.

This clone was picked up one time. The V call is TRBV5-4, the J call TRBJ1-3; 8 bases are shared with TRBD1. The V segment lost 3 bases and the J segment 3 bases; nucleotides outside the gene matches: 14. The CDR3 consists of 18 residues. Germline CDR1 SGHNT, CDR2 YYREEE (reference sequence). In nucleotides, the CDR3 is TGTGCCAGCAGCTCCGGGCCGGGCTCCAGGGGGCTTGGAAACACCATATATTTT. Translated: CASSSGPGSRGLGNTIYF.

The rearrangement links TRBV7-2 to TRBJ2-7; 7 bases match TRBD2. Germline trimming cut 1 base from V and 4 bases from J; bases unmatched to any gene: 10. Germline CDR1 and CDR2: SGHTA and FQGNSA. The CDR3 is made up of 16 amino acids. The CDR3 DNA follows: TGTGCCAGCAGCTTAGTGGGGGGGAGGGAAGGGTACGAGCAGTACTTC. Protein product: CASSLVGGREGYEQYF.

This sequence joins TRBV27 and TRBJ2-1; D is perhaps TRBD2 (6 bases). The CDR3 contains 15 residues. With 3 bases removed from V and 2 bases from J, the gap between germline ends came to 11 bases. Germline-derived CDR1 and CDR2 are MNHEY and SMNVEV (reference sequence). This CDR3 reads CASSLASDAYNEQFF. CDR3 nucleotides: TGTGCCAGCAGTTTGGCTAGCGACGCCTACAATGAGCAGTTCTTC.

V usage is TRBV15 and J usage is TRBJ1-1, with 8 bases aligning to TRBD1. Germline loops: CDR1 LNHNV, CDR2 YYDKDF (reference sequence). This CDR3 comprises 16 residues. The J segment lost 1 base and the V segment lost 1 base, leaving 5 bases of the junction unmatched. The CDR3 DNA reads TGTGCCACCAGCAGAGGATCAGGGGGCGGGAACACTGAAGCTTTCTTT. It is translated as CATSRGSGGGNTEAFF.

V usage is TRBV27 and J usage is TRBJ2-1, with 7 bases aligning to TRBD2. The CDR3 spans 16 residues. V was pared by 7 bases and J by 5 bases, with 14 bases of the junction left unmatched. Germline V CDR1 and CDR2: MNHEY, SMNVEV (reference sequence). The CDR3 here is CASTPGGEAGDNEQFF. CDR3 DNA sequence: TGTGCCAGCACCCCGGGAGGCGAAGCTGGGGACAATGAGCAGTTCTTC.

The genes are TRBV6-5 and TRBJ2-1; the match to TRBD2 covers 7 bases. Germline V CDR1 and CDR2: MNHEY, SVGAGI. CDR3 size: 15 residues. J lost 7 bases, V lost 2 bases, and 8 bases had no gene match. The CDR3 region has the DNA TGTGCCAGCAGTTACCACGGGAGGCCGCGGAATGAGCAGTTCTTC. Its protein product is CASSYHGRPRNEQFF.

This chain joins TRBV6-4 and TRBJ2-2, with 8 nucleotides matching TRBD1. V lost 8 bases to trimming and J lost 0 bases; unmatched junction nucleotides: 2. The CDR3 is 14 residues long. The germline V gene encodes CDR1 MRHNA and CDR2 SNTAGT. CDR3 bases: TGTGCCAGCCGACAGGGGACGAACACCGGGGAGCTGTTTTTT. This encodes CASRQGTNTGELFF.

The chain is built from TRBV28 and TRBJ1-2; D not resolved. Per germline, CDR1 MDHEN and CDR2 SYDVKM. The CDR3 runs 14 residues. V gave up 5 bases and J gave up 4 bases, with 14 bases separating them. The CDR3 DNA is TGTGCCAGCAGTCCCTGGGAGGTTGGCTATGGCTACACCTTC. Its protein is CASSPWEVGYGYTF.

The table lists this clone with a few counts. This chain's CDR3 is CASSPGTGHEQFF. The CDR3 nucleotides read TGTGCCAGCAGCCCTGGGACAGGGCATGAGCAGTTCTTC. The chain links TRBV9 to TRBJ2-1, with 9 bases lining up with TRBD1. The germline CDR1 and CDR2 sequences are SGDLS and YYNGEE. The trim removed 4 bases at V and 8 bases at J, leaving 4 bases unmatched. The CDR3 runs to 13 residues.

The chain links TRBV6-4 to TRBJ2-3, with 9 bases fitting TRBD2. Germline CDR1 and CDR2: MRHNA and SNTAGT. This CDR3 has 16 amino acids. J gave up 5 bases and V 2 bases, and 8 bases lay outside the gene matches. Here the CDR3 reads CASSDDSGSTRDTQYF. CDR3 in DNA: TGTGCCAGCAGTGACGATAGCGGGAGTACTAGAGATACGCAGTATTTT.

The rearrangement joins TRBV10-2 to TRBJ1-1; D gene unclear. Trimming cost V 9 bases and J 1 base, with 24 bases left between them. Looked up from germline, CDR1 is WSHSY and CDR2 is SAAADI. The CDR3 spans 17 residues. CDR3 sequence (DNA): TGCGCCAGTTCGAGTAGGGCCCGGTCCGGGGAGAACACTGAAGCTTTCTTT. This encodes CASSSRARSGENTEAFF.

V is TRBV19 and J is TRBJ1-4; weak D call: TRBD1 (5 bases). From germline, CDR1 is LNHDA and CDR2 SQIVND (reference sequence). The germline V and J ends were trimmed by 5 bases and 4 bases, with 11 bases remaining between them. This CDR3 has 14 residues. The CDR3 region has the DNA TGTGCCAGTAGTGACGGGGGGGTTAATGAAAAACTGTTTTTT. Amino acid sequence: CASSDGGVNEKLFF.

The V call is TRBV4-3, the J call TRBJ2-2, with 9 bases identical to TRBD1. J was trimmed by 2 bases and V by 3 bases; bases with no gene match: 4. The CDR3 is 16 amino acids. Germline V CDR1 and CDR2: LGHNA, YSLEER. This chain's CDR3 is CASSQNRGLNTGELFF. DNA for the CDR3: TGCGCCAGCAGCCAGAACAGGGGGCTTAACACCGGGGAGCTGTTTTTT.

The chain employs TRBV27 and TRBJ2-1, with 7 bases matching TRBD2. Germline lookup yields CDR1 MNHEY and CDR2 SMNVEV (reference sequence). This CDR3 has 15 amino acids. The junction had 9 bases not matched to a gene; V was cut back by 4 bases and J by 6 bases. CDR3 in amino acids: CASSSTGGASNEQFF. DNA for the CDR3: TGTGCCAGCAGTTCAACGGGAGGCGCGTCCAATGAGCAGTTCTTC.

The chain links TRBV5-1 to TRBJ1-3; D is undetermined. This CDR3 contains 15 residues. Germline CDR1 is SGHRS and CDR2 is YFSETQ. V lost 0 bases, J lost 4 bases, and 11 bases lay in between. CDR3 nucleotides: TGCGCCAGCAGCTTGGTTCCGGTCCTCGGAAACACCATATATTTT. It encodes CASSLVPVLGNTIYF.

V usage is TRBV11-3 and J usage is TRBJ2-7; weak D call: TRBD1 (6 bases). V shed 1 base and J shed 5 bases, with 9 bases lying between them. The V gene's germline CDR1 is SGHNT and CDR2 YENEEA. The CDR3 contains 13 residues. CDR3 in amino acids: CASSLVRGNEQYF. The CDR3 nucleotides are TGTGCCAGCAGCTTAGTTAGGGGGAACGAGCAGTACTTC. The full variable domain, in which reference TRBV11-3 and TRBJ2-7 provide the parts outside the CDR3, is EAGVVQSPRYKIIEKKQPVAFWCNPISGHNTLYWYLQNLGQGPELLIRYENEEAVDDSQLPKDRFSAERLKGVDSTLKIQPAELGDSAVYLCASSLVRGNEQYFGPGTRLTVT.

The chain couples TRBV4-3 to TRBJ1-1; possible D gene TRBD1, 6 bases. V gave up 4 bases and J gave up 1 base, with 10 bases separating them. Germline CDR1 is LGHNA and CDR2 is YSLEER. CDR3 length equals 14 residues. DNA for the CDR3: TGCGCCAGCAGCCGAGAGACAGGGAACACTGAAGCTTTCTTT. Translating it yields CASSRETGNTEAFF.

This clone was detected only once. Different DNA sequences within this sample yield the same CDR3. The chain carries TRBV4-1 and TRBJ2-1; 8 bases align to TRBD2. Looked up from germline, CDR1 is MGHRA and CDR2 is YSYEKL. The CDR3 covers 13 residues. J lost 8 bases, V lost 4 bases, and 4 bases had no gene match. CDR3 nucleotide sequence: TGCGCCAGCAGCCCGCCCGGGAGGGATGAGCAGTTCTTC. Protein sequence: CASSPPGRDEQFF.

This chain uses TRBV30 with TRBJ2-7, with D possibly being TRBD2 (7 bases). Trimming removed 4 bases at V and 5 bases at J, with 27 bases between. Looked up from germline, CDR1 is GTSNPN and CDR2 is SVGIG (reference sequence). The CDR3 consists of 17 residues. CDR3 residues: CAWNPGHRKGGEDEQYF. CDR3 bases: TGTGCCTGGAACCCGGGACACCGGAAGGGGGGGGAGGACGAGCAGTACTTC. Using reference TRBV30 and TRBJ2-7 for the parts outside the CDR3, the full variable domain is SQTIHQWPATLVQPVGSPLSLECTVEGTSNPNLYWYRQAAGRGLQLLFYSVGIGQISSEVPQNLSASRPQDRQFILSSKKLLLSDSGFYLCAWNPGHRKGGEDEQYFGPGTRLTVT.